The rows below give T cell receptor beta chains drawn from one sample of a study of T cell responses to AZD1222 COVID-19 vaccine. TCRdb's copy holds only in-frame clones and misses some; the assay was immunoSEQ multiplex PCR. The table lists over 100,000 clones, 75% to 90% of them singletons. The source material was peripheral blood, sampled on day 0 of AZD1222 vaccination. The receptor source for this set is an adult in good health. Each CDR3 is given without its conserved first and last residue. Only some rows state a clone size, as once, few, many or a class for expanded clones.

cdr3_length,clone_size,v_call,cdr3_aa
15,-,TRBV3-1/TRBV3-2,ASSQRLGTGDRTEAF
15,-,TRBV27,ASSFVRGGQTNTEAF
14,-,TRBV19,ASSSGGTGSSYEQY
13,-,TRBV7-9,ASSQTGVSYNEQF
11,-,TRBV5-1,ASSFIADTEAF
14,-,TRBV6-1,ASSEGTGLPDQPQH
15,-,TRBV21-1,ASSKQTPLGTKNIQY
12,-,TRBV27,ASSFLPGGDTQY
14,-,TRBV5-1,ASSDGLDRGREKLF
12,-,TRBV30,AWSGTGDTGELF
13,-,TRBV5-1,ASSLDGTGGYGYT
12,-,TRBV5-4,ASSSRVTQETQY
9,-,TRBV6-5,ASGEIIEAF
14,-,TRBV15,ATSRDITASTDTQY
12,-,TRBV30,AWSGGGRGNTIY
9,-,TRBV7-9,ASSIRDGYT
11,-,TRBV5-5,ASRRDLNTEAF
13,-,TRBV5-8,ASSLLPGFNTEAF
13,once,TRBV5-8,ASSRRDSSQIGAF
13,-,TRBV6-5,ASNPDRAGLEKLF
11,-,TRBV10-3,AISEERDYGYT
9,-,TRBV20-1,SAIGGKGYT
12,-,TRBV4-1,ASSQDGGTDTQY
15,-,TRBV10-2,ASSESMGIREDTEAF
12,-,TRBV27,ASSPRRTGYGYT
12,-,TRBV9,ASSVGTSGVEQY
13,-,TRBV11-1,ASSLREGVFGEQF
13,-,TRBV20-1,SASVGTGGGQPQH
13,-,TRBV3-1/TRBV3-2,ASSHHGGPQETQY
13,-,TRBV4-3,ASSQGDTFNEKLF
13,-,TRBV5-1,ASSADRGDAGELF
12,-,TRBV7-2,ASSPVLPADTQY
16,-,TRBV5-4,ASSFEFRGPVAKNIQY
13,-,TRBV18,ASSPPGQGTNTIY
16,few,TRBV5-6,ASSGYRGRAANTGELF
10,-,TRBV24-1,ATSEGAGPQH
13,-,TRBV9,ASSYQGQAHQPQH
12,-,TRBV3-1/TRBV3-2,ASSPMAAFGEAF
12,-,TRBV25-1,ASSDRQGWAEAF
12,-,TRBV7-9,ASSLGQGAHGYT
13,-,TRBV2,ASTLLRRGGVSQY
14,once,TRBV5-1,ASSRVPGYSNYGYT
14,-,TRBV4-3,ASSQEGQGSTNPQY
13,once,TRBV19,ASRTGTGFWETQY
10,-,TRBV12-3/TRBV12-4,ASSSEVTEAF
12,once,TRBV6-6,ASSPANWEYGYT
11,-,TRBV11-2,ASSFSGGNEQF
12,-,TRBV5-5,ASKLTGVAGELF
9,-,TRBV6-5,AAGGRGGYT
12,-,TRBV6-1,ASSEGGGGYGYT
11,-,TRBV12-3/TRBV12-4,ASSIKGWNEQY
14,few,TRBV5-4,ASSLGGAASYNEQF
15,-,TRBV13,ASSLLRLATNTGELF
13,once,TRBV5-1,ASSVEGGLGGTLH
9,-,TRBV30,AWSVQGEQY